Each of the 20 T cell receptor beta chains below was sequenced from the same sample in a study of cytomegalovirus exposure and HLA in healthy donors. This PCR relied on a set of 60 Vbeta primers and 13 Jbeta primers. The table came from immunoSEQ multiplex PCR; TCRdb's copy has only in-frame clones and leaves some out. The repertoire has tens of thousands of clones, 75% of them found once; the top ten carry roughly 2.2%. The sequenced sample was PBMCs. The receptors were sampled from a man aged 35-49 years in good health and CMV-seronegative.

This clone was seen a single time. The V gene is TRBV11-3, the J gene TRBJ2-7; a possible D gene is TRBD1 (6 bases). This CDR3 has 15 amino acids. V dropped 5 bases and J dropped 7 bases, with 21 bases sitting between them. Looked up from germline, CDR1 is SGHNT and CDR2 is YENEEA. CDR3: CASSRTGTSLREQYF. The CDR3 DNA is TGTGCCAGCAGCCGAACCGGGACAAGCTTACGTGAGCAGTACTTC. The full variable domain, with the rest looked up from reference TRBV11-3 and TRBJ2-7, is EAGVVQSPRYKIIEKKQPVAFWCNPISGHNTLYWYLQNLGQGPELLIRYENEEAVDDSQLPKDRFSAERLKGVDSTLKIQPAELGDSAVYLCASSRTGTSLREQYFGPGTRLTVT.

This clone was observed a handful of times. The chain links TRBV4-2 to TRBJ1-5, with 10 bases identical to TRBD1. CDR1 and CDR2 from the germline V gene are LGHNA and YNFKEQ. The CDR3 has 17 amino acids. The ends lost 4 bases at V and 5 bases at J; junction bases unmatched: 11. Here the CDR3 reads CASSPNGGQGNYQPQHF. The CDR3 DNA is TGTGCCAGCAGCCCGAACGGGGGACAGGGGAATTATCAGCCCCAGCATTTT.

V is TRBV6-1 and J is TRBJ1-4; D is possibly TRBD1 (6 bases). The CDR3 is 15 amino acids. Germline-derived CDR1 and CDR2 are MNHNS and SASEGT. Trimming stripped 2 bases from V and 8 bases from J, with 15 bases between. This CDR3 is CASSEQRGGGEKLFF. CDR3 coding DNA: TGTGCCAGCAGTGAACAGCGGGGGGGCGGCGAAAAACTGTTTTTT.

V usage is TRBV10-1 and J usage is TRBJ2-2; the match to TRBD2 covers 14 bases. The CDR3 is 16 amino acids. The germline V gene has CDR1 WNHNN and CDR2 SYGVQD (reference sequence). J lost 7 bases, V lost 6 bases, and 7 bases had no gene match. CDR3 protein: CASSLTSGRDGGELFF. The CDR3 DNA reads as TGCGCCAGCAGCCTGACTAGCGGGAGGGATGGCGGGGAGCTGTTTTTT.

This chain links TRBV11-2 with TRBJ2-2, with TRBD2 identical over 8 bases. The germline V gene has CDR1 SGHAT and CDR2 FQNNGV. J lost 6 bases, V lost 3 bases, and 3 bases had no gene match. The CDR3 spans 14 residues. The CDR3 protein is CASSFERESGELFF. CDR3 bases: TGTGCCAGCAGCTTTGAGCGGGAGTCCGGGGAGCTGTTTTTT.

The rearrangement links TRBV19 to TRBJ2-5; D might be TRBD2 (5 bases). The CDR3 has 14 residues. Germline loops: CDR1 LNHDA, CDR2 SQIVND (reference sequence). V lost 3 bases, J lost 7 bases, and 15 bases lay in between. The CDR3 DNA reads TGTGCCAGTAGTATTGGGCAACCTGCGGGGACCCAGTACTTC. Translating it yields CASSIGQPAGTQYF.

The gene calls are TRBV19 and TRBJ1-1, with TRBD1 matching over 9 bases. CDR1 and CDR2 from the germline V gene are LNHDA and SQIVND (reference sequence). The junction had 10 bases not matched to a gene; V was cut back by 5 bases and J by 0 bases. This CDR3 spans 17 amino acids. Written as DNA, the CDR3 is TGTGCCAGTAGTCCCACCCGGGACAGGGCTATGAACACTGAAGCTTTCTTT. Its translation: CASSPTRDRAMNTEAFF.

The genes are TRBV29-1 and TRBJ2-5, with D tentatively TRBD2 (5 bases). Germline loops: CDR1 SQVTM, CDR2 ANQGSEA. This CDR3 has 13 residues. V lost 2 bases to trimming and J lost 6 bases, with 13 bases between them. Here the CDR3 reads CSVEWAGTKTQYF. The CDR3 coding sequence is TGCAGCGTTGAATGGGCGGGTACAAAGACCCAGTACTTC.

This clone has only one observation. This sequence joins TRBV4-1 and TRBJ2-7, with TRBD1 identical over 7 bases. This CDR3 has 15 amino acids. With V trimmed by 2 bases and J by 0 bases, 4 bases remained unmatched. Per the germline V gene, CDR1 is MGHRA and CDR2 is YSYEKL. The CDR3 bases are TGCGCCAGCAGCCAAAAGACAGGGACCTCCTACGAGCAGTACTTC. Translating gives CASSQKTGTSYEQYF.

This clone has only a few counts. V gene TRBV30 combines with J gene TRBJ1-1, with D unresolved. Per the germline V gene, CDR1 is GTSNPN and CDR2 is SVGIG (reference sequence). The CDR3 loop spans 14 amino acids. Trimming pared 1 base from V and 0 bases from J, leaving 9 bases between. The CDR3 bases are TGTGCCTGGAGTGACGACACAGTGAACACTGAAGCTTTCTTT. It yields the protein CAWSDDTVNTEAFF. Together with reference TRBV30 and TRBJ1-1, the CDR3 gives the full variable domain: SQTIHQWPATLVQPVGSPLSLECTVEGTSNPNLYWYRQAAGRGLQLLFYSVGIGQISSEVPQNLSASRPQDRQFILSSKKLLLSDSGFYLCAWSDDTVNTEAFFGQGTRLTVV.

This clone was found a few times. This rearrangement joins TRBV5-4 to TRBJ1-4; tentatively, D is TRBD1 (5 bases). Trimming stripped 0 bases from V and 0 bases from J, with 9 bases between. From germline, CDR1 is SGHNT and CDR2 YYREEE (reference sequence). The CDR3 is made up of 16 amino acids. CDR3 sequence (DNA): TGTGCCAGCAGCTTGGGGACGGGGGCAACTAATGAAAAACTGTTTTTT. This translates into CASSLGTGATNEKLFF.

CDR3 loop: CASSYTGVQARELFF. CDR3 DNA sequence: TGTGCCAGCAGTTACACGGGAGTCCAGGCTCGGGAGCTGTTTTTT. V usage is TRBV6-5 and J usage is TRBJ2-2, with D possibly being TRBD2 (6 bases). V was cut by 2 bases and J by 9 bases, with 16 bases left in between. Germline CDR1 and CDR2: MNHEY and SVGAGI. This CDR3 contains 15 residues.

The chain links TRBV4-1 to TRBJ2-5, with 7 bases identical to TRBD1. Per the germline V gene, CDR1 is MGHRA and CDR2 is YSYEKL. The CDR3 length is 15 residues. Trimming at V came to 1 base and at J to 5 bases, leaving 7 bases not matched to a gene. Here the CDR3 reads CASSQVHRGKETQYF. CDR3 DNA sequence: TGCGCCAGCAGCCAAGTTCACAGGGGTAAGGAGACCCAGTACTTC.

The V and J genes are TRBV2 and TRBJ1-5, with D possibly being TRBD1 (5 bases). CDR1 and CDR2 (germline): SNHLY, FYNNEI. This CDR3 is 16 amino acids long. V was cut by 3 bases and J by 5 bases, with 17 bases left in between. CDR3 nucleotides: TGTGCCAGCAGTGATTGGCAGGGAAACGATTATCAGCCCCAGCATTTT. The encoded protein is CASSDWQGNDYQPQHF.

CDR3 loop: CASSFRPQSEAFF. The CDR3 DNA reads TGTGCCAGCAGCTTTCGCCCACAATCTGAAGCTTTCTTT. The rearrangement joins TRBV13 to TRBJ1-1; D is undetermined. CDR3 length: 13 amino acids. Germline CDR1 and CDR2: PRHDT and FYEKMQ (reference sequence). Trimming took 3 bases from V and 6 from J, leaving 11 bases between them.

This chain joins TRBV27 and TRBJ1-5, with 9 bases matching TRBD1. Trimming took 6 bases from V and 6 from J; bases not matched to a gene: 12. Germline lookup yields CDR1 MNHEY and CDR2 SMNVEV (reference sequence). The CDR3 runs 16 residues. The CDR3 region has the DNA TGTGCCAGCAGCATGCGACAGGGGGGTGGGGGTCAGCCCCAGCATTTT. This translates into CASSMRQGGGGQPQHF.

J is TRBJ1-1 and V is TRBV7-8; 8 positions match TRBD1. Germline CDR1 is SGHVS and CDR2 is FQNEAQ. CDR3 length equals 16 residues. The ends lost 5 bases at V and 3 bases at J; junction bases unmatched: 11. The CDR3 nucleotides read TGTGCCAGCAGCAAACGACAGGGGATTCGGGACACTGAAGCTTTCTTT. Its translation: CASSKRQGIRDTEAFF.

The V call is TRBV7-9, the J call TRBJ2-7; 11 nucleotides line up with TRBD2. Unmatched junction bases numbered 7, after V lost 0 bases and J lost 3 bases. This CDR3 is built from 17 residues. CDR1 SEHNR and CDR2 FQNEAQ come from the germline V gene (reference sequence). CDR3 in amino acids: CASSLASSGGFYYEQYF. The DNA of the CDR3 is TGTGCCAGCAGCTTAGCCTCTAGCGGGGGGTTCTACTACGAGCAGTACTTC. The variable domain in full, with the rest retrieved from reference TRBV7-9 and TRBJ2-7, is DTGVSQNPRHKITKRGQNVTFRCDPISEHNRLYWYRQTLGQGPEFLTYFQNEAQLEKSRLLSDRFSAERPKGSFSTLEIQRTEQGDSAMYLCASSLASSGGFYYEQYFGPGTRLTVT.

This clone was counted between two and nine times. This sequence joins TRBV28 and TRBJ2-7, with TRBD1 identical over 7 bases. V gave up 10 bases and J gave up 4 bases; unmatched junction bases: 10. There are 13 residues in the CDR3. In germline, CDR1 is MDHEN, CDR2 SYDVKM. The chain's CDR3 is CATRQGSSYEQYF. In nucleotides, the CDR3 is TGTGCCACCAGACAGGGTTCTTCGTACGAGCAGTACTTC.

The chain joins TRBV27 to TRBJ2-7, with no clear D. V lost 0 bases to trimming and J lost 4 bases, with 10 bases between them. The CDR3 length is 14 residues. CDR1 and CDR2 from the germline V gene are MNHEY and SMNVEV (reference sequence). CDR3 DNA: TGTGCCAGCAGTTTATCGTGGCCGGGTTACGAGCAGTACTTC. As protein: CASSLSWPGYEQYF.